This TCR beta chain was recovered during a study of neurological immune-mediated disorders. Time point reported: longitudinal time-point 3. Where libraries were unsorted, they were derived from 2 million PBMCs stored at -80 degrees C. V lost 6 bases and J lost 0, with 9 bases in between. The CDR3 sequence is 15 residues long. Germline loops: CDR1 MNHEY, CDR2 SVGAGI. The cDNA came from 5'RACE, which used 10-nucleotide random UMIs. From 15-18 subjects, every sequencing run obtained over 170 million TCR-beta sequences. TCRdb re-analysed the 5' RACE reads in MiXCR, keeping a single row per CDR3 protein. This sample yields around 97,000 distinct CDR3 sequences, of which 11% are seen a single time; 2.5% to 4% belongs to the top ten. Study-wide findings and caveats: Falling below healthy controls, multiple sclerosis showed the least TCR clonal expansion, while HTLV-1-associated myelopathy showed the most.

This clonotype was picked up many times. Its antigen is unidentified. This TCR came from a female donor with HTLV-1-associated myelopathy (HAM/TSP). The chain has TRBV6-5 and TRBJ2-6; D gene uncertain. What was sequenced was PBMCs. CDR3 in DNA: TGTGCCAGCAGACCGGAAAGCTCTGGGGCCAACGTCCTGACTTTC. It is translated as CASRPESSGANVLTF.